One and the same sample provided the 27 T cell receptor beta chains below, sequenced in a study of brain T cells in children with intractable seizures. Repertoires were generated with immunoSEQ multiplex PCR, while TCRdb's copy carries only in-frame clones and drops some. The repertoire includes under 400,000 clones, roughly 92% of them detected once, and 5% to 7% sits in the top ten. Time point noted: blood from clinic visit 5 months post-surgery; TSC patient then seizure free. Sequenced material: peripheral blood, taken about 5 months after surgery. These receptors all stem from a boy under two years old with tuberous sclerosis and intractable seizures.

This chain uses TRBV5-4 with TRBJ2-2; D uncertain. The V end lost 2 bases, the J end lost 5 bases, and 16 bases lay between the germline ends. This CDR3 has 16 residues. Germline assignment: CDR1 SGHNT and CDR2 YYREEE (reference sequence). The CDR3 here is CASSFGSSPGTGELFF. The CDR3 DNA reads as TGTGCCAGCAGCTTTGGTTCGTCCCCCGGGACCGGGGAGCTGTTTTTT.

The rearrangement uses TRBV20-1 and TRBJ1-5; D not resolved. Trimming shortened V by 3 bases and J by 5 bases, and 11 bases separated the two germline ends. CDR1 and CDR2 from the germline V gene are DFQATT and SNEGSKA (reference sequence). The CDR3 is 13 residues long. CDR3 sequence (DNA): TGCAGTGCTAGTCGACGTGGGGATCAGCCCCAGCATTTT. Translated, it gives CSASRRGDQPQHF.

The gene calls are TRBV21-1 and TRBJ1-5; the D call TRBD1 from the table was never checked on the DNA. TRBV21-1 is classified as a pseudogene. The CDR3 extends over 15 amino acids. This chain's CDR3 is CASSFDRGLNQPQHF. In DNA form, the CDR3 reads TGTGCCAGCAGCTTTGACAGGGGTCTAAATCAGCCCCAGCATTTT.

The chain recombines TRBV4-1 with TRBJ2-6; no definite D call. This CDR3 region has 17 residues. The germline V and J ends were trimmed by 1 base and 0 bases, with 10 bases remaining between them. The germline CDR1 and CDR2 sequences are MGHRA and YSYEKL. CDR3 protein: CASSQARTASGANVLTF. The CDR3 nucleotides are TGCGCCAGCAGCCAAGCAAGGACGGCCTCTGGGGCCAACGTCCTGACTTTC.

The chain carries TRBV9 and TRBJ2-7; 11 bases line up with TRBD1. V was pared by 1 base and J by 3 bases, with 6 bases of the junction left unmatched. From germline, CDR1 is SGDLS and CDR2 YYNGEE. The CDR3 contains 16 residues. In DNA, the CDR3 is TGTGCCAGCAGCGTATCAGGACAGGGGGCTCTCTACGAGCAGTACTTC. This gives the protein CASSVSGQGALYEQYF.

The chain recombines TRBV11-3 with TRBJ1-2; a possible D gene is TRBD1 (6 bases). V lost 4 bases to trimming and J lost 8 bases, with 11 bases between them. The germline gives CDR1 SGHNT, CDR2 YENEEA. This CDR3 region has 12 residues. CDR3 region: CASSSNRDGYTF. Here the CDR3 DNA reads TGTGCCAGCAGCTCTAACAGGGACGGCTACACCTTC.

DNA for the CDR3: TGTGCCAGCAGATCTACCGGGCCCTACGAGCAGTACTTC. This translates into CASRSTGPYEQYF. V and J are TRBV6-5 and TRBJ2-7; no clear D. V lost 6 bases, J lost 2 bases, and 11 bases lay in between. The CDR3 extends over 13 amino acids. From germline, CDR1 is MNHEY and CDR2 SVGAGI.

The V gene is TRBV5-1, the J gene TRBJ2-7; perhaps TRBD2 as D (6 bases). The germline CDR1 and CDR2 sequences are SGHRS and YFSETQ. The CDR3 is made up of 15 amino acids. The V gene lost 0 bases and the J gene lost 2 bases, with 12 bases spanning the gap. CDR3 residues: CASSLDGGVPYEQYF. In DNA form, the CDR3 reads TGCGCCAGCAGCTTGGATGGAGGGGTCCCCTACGAGCAGTACTTC.

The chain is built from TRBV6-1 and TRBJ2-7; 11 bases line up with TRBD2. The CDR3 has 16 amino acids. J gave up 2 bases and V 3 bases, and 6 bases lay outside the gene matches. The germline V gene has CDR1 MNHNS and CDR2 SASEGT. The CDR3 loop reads CASSDGTSGSTYEQYF. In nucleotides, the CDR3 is TGTGCCAGCAGTGATGGGACTAGCGGATCAACCTACGAGCAGTACTTC.

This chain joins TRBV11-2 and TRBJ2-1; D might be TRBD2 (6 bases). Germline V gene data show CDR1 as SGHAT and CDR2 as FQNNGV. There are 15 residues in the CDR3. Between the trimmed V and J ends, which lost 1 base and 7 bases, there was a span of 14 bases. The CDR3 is CASSLAGVGGNEQFF. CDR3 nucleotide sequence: TGTGCCAGCAGCTTAGCGGGGGTTGGTGGAAATGAGCAGTTCTTC.

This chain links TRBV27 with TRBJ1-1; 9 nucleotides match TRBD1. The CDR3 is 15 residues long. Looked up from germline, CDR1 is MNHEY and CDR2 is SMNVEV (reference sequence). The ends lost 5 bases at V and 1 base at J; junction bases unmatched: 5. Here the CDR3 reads CASSLLQGANTEAFF. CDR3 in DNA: TGTGCCAGCAGTCTCCTACAGGGGGCGAACACTGAAGCTTTCTTT.

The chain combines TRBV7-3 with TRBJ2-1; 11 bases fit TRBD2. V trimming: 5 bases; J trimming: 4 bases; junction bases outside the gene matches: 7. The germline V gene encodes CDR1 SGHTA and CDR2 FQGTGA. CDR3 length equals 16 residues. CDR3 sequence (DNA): TGTGCCAGCAGCAGAGGGACTAGCGGACTATACAATGAGCAGTTCTTC. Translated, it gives CASSRGTSGLYNEQFF.

The DNA for the CDR3 is TGCGCCAGCAGCTTGGAGCCGGGCAGGGGACGCGATGGCTACACCTTC. Protein: CASSLEPGRGRDGYTF. This sequence joins TRBV5-1 and TRBJ1-2, with D perhaps matching TRBD1 (6 bases). Germline CDR1 is SGHRS and CDR2 is YFSETQ. This CDR3 spans 16 amino acids. Trimming stripped 0 bases from V and 6 bases from J, with 18 bases between.

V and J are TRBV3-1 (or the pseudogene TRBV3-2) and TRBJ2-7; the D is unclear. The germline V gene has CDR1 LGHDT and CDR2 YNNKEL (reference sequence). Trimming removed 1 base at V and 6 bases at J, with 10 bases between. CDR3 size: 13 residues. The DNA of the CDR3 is TGTGCCAGCAGCCAAGGAAGCTTGGGCGAGCAGTACTTC. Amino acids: CASSQGSLGEQYF.

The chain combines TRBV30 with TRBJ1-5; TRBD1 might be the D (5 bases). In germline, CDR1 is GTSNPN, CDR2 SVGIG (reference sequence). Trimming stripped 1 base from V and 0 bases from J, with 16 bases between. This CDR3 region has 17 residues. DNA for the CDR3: TGTGCCTGGAGTGAGGACAAATTATTTTATAGCAATCAGCCCCAGCATTTT. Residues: CAWSEDKLFYSNQPQHF. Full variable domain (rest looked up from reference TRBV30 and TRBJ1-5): SQTIHQWPATLVQPVGSPLSLECTVEGTSNPNLYWYRQAAGRGLQLLFYSVGIGQISSEVPQNLSASRPQDRQFILSSKKLLLSDSGFYLCAWSEDKLFYSNQPQHFGDGTRLSIL.

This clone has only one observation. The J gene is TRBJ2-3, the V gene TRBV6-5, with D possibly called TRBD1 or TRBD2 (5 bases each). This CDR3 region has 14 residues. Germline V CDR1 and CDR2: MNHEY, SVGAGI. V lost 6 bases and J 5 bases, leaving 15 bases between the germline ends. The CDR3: CASRPGTTGDTQYF. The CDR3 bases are TGTGCCAGCAGGCCCGGGACCACCGGAGATACGCAGTATTTT.

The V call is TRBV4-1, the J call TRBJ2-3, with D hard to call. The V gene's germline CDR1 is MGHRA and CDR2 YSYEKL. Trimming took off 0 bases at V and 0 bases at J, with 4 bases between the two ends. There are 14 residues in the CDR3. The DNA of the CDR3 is TGCGCCAGCAGCCAAGAATCCAGCACAGATACGCAGTATTTT. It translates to CASSQESSTDTQYF.

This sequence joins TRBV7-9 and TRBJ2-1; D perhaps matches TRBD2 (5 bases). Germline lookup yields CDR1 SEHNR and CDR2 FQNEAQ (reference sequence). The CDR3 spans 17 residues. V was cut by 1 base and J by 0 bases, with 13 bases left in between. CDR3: CASSLDGSAGSYNEQFF. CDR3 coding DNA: TGTGCCAGCAGCTTAGATGGTAGCGCTGGCTCCTACAATGAGCAGTTCTTC.

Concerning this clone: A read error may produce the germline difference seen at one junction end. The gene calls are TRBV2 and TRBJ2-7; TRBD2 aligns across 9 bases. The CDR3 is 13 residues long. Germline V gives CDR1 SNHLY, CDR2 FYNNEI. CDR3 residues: CASSEALPGLAAF. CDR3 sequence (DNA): TGTGCCAGCAGTGAAGCGCTTCCGGGACTAGCAGCTTTC.

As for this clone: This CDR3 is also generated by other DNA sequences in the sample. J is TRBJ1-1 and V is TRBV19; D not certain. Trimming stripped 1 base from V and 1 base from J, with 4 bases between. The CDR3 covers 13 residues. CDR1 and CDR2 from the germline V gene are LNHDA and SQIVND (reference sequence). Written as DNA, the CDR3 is TGTGCCAGTAGTATAGGCGGGAACACTGAAGCTTTCTTT. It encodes CASSIGGNTEAFF.

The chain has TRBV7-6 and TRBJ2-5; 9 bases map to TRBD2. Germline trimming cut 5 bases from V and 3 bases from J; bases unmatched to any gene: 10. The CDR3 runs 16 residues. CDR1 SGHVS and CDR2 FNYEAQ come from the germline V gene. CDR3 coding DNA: TGTGCCAGCAGCGCCGTTAGCGGGAGAAGTGAAGAGACCCAGTACTTC. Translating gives CASSAVSGRSEETQYF. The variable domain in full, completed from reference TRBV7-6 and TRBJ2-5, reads GAGVSQSPRYKVTKRGQDVALRCDPISGHVSLYWYRQALGQGPEFLTYFNYEAQQDKSGLPNDRFSAERPEGSISTLTIQRTEQRDSAMYRCASSAVSGRSEETQYFGPGTRLLVL.

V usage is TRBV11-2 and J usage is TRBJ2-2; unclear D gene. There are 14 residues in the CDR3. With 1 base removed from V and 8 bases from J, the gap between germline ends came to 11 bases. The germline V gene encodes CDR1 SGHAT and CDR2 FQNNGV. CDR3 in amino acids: CASSLGAAAGELFF. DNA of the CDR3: TGTGCCAGCAGCTTAGGGGCCGCGGCGGGGGAGCTGTTTTTT.

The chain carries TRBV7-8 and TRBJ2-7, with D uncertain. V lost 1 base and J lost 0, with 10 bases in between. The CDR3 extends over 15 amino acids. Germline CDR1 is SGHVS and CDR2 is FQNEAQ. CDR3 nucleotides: TGTGCCAGCAGCTTAGGGATTCAAAGCTCCTACGAGCAGTACTTC. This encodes CASSLGIQSSYEQYF.

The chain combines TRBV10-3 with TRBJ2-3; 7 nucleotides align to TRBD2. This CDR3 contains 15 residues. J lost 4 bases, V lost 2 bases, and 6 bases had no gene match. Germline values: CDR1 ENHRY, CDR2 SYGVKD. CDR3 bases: TGTGCCATCAGTGAGGGGACGGGAGGATCAGATACGCAGTATTTT. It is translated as CAISEGTGGSDTQYF.

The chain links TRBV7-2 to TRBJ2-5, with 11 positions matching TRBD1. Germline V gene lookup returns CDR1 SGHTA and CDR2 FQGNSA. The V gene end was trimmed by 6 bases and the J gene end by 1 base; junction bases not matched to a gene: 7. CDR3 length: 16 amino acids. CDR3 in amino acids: CASRVTGTGGQETQYF. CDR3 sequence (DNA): TGTGCCAGCAGAGTTACCGGGACAGGGGGCCAAGAGACCCAGTACTTC.

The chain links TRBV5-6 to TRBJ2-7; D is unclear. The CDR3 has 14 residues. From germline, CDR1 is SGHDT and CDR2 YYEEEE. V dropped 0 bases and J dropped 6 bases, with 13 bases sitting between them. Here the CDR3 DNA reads TGTGCCAGCAGCTTGGGGCAGATGTGGGGCGAGCAGTACTTC. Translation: CASSLGQMWGEQYF.

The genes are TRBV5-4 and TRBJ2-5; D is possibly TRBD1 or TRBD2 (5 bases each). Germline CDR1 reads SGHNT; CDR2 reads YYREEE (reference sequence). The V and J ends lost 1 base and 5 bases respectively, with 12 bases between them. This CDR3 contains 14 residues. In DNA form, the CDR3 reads TGTGCCAGCAGCTTGTCGGGGCGCCGGGAGACCCAGTACTTC. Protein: CASSLSGRRETQYF. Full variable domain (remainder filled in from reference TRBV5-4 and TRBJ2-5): ETGVTQSPTHLIKTRGQQVTLRCSSQSGHNTVSWYQQALGQGPQFIFQYYREEENGRGNFPPRFSGLQFPNYSSELNVNALELDDSALYLCASSLSGRRETQYFGPGTRLLVL.